One and the same sample provided the 6 T cell receptor beta chains below, sequenced in a study of blood T cell repertoires in COVID-19. The table came from immunoSEQ multiplex PCR; TCRdb's copy has only in-frame clones and leaves some out. The table records around 67,000 clones, approximately 82% of them present only once. Specimen: peripheral blood. The receptor set was obtained from a middle-aged man with active COVID-19.

This sequence joins TRBV5-1 and TRBJ2-2; D gene ambiguous. The V end was cut by 0 bases, the J end by 4 bases, with 10 bases between. This CDR3 is 15 amino acids long. CDR1 is SGHRS, CDR2 YFSETQ, per germline. CDR3: CASSLVPRGTGELFF. CDR3 bases: TGCGCCAGCAGCTTGGTTCCCCGCGGCACCGGGGAGCTGTTTTTT.

This clone was recorded at least ten times. The chain carries TRBV19 and TRBJ2-2, with 13 bases aligning to TRBD2. CDR3 length equals 16 residues. After removal of 3 bases from V and 5 bases from J, the junction contained 3 bases not matched to a gene. Germline values: CDR1 LNHDA, CDR2 SQIVND (reference sequence). CDR3 in amino acids: CASSMALAGGTGELFF. The CDR3 bases are TGTGCCAGTAGTATGGCACTAGCGGGGGGGACCGGGGAGCTGTTTTTT.

The V call is TRBV5-1, the J call TRBJ2-2, with D hard to call. Trimming stripped 0 bases from V and 4 bases from J, with 10 bases between. The CDR3 consists of 15 residues. Germline assignment: CDR1 SGHRS and CDR2 YFSETQ. The CDR3 protein is CASSLGGASTGELFF. Here the CDR3 DNA reads TGCGCCAGCAGCTTGGGAGGAGCTTCCACCGGGGAGCTGTTTTTT.

This chain uses TRBV3-1 (or the pseudogene TRBV3-2) with TRBJ2-1, with 8 bases matching TRBD2. Trimming took 0 bases from V and 16 from J; bases not matched to a gene: 11. CDR1 LGHDT and CDR2 YNNKEL come from the germline V gene (reference sequence). The CDR3 spans 14 residues. CDR3 sequence: CASSQDLGLAGTFF. The CDR3 DNA reads TGTGCCAGCAGCCAAGATCTCGGGCTAGCGGGTACTTTCTTC.

V gene TRBV6-5 combines with J gene TRBJ2-7, with D possibly being TRBD1 (5 bases). With 6 bases removed from V and 2 bases from J, the gap between germline ends came to 14 bases. The CDR3 loop spans 14 amino acids. Germline CDR1 is MNHEY and CDR2 is SVGAGI. Here the CDR3 reads CASRLGVLTYEQYF. CDR3 DNA sequence: TGTGCCAGCAGGTTAGGGGTCCTTACCTACGAGCAGTACTTC.

This chain joins TRBV7-2 and TRBJ2-7, with D maybe TRBD2 (5 bases). The germline CDR1 and CDR2 sequences are SGHTA and FQGNSA. The CDR3 has 16 amino acids. Trimming removed 0 bases at V and 1 base at J, with 13 bases between. CDR3 DNA sequence: TGTGCCAGCAGCTTAGCGCTAGGTAGCGTTTCCTACGAGCAGTACTTC. Protein: CASSLALGSVSYEQYF.